This T cell receptor beta chain came from a study of T-cell memory formation after mild COVID-19. On the study more broadly: Among the donors, TCR clusters were largely specific to each donor.

This clonotype was counted between two and nine times. Its antigen is not identified. Whole-study findings and limits: Some clones that responded turned up in pre-infection memory, which suggests that cross-reactive memory joined in. Clones that contracted from day 15 to 85 had balanced CD4/CD8; later expanders were CD4+ biased.

With V trimmed by 7 bases and J by 2 bases, 10 bases remained unmatched. Germline CDR1 and CDR2: SGHRS and YFSETQ. CDR3 length: 15 amino acids. Using constant-segment primers, 5'RACE produced TCR alpha and TCR beta cDNA libraries carrying sample barcodes and UMIs. TCRdb recomputed calls from the 5' RACE reads with MiXCR, one row per CDR3 protein. The sample consists of around 300,000 distinct CDR3 sequences, over 10% of them appearing once. Sequencing was carried out using PBMCs or a T cell subset sorted from them (not recorded which). This chain links TRBV5-1 with TRBJ2-3, with 7 positions matching TRBD1. The receptor was isolated from a man in his late teens or twenties who had mild COVID-19 (a few samples of this study predate the infection). Cell type and time point are not known. The CDR3 bases are TGCGCCAGCCGAAGACAGGGTCTGAACACAGATACGCAGTATTTT. Its protein product is CASRRQGLNTDTQYF. The full variable domain, completed using reference TRBV5-1 and TRBJ2-3, is KAGVTQTPRYLIKTRGQQVTLSCSPISGHRSVSWYQQTPGQGLQFLFEYFSETQRNKGNFPGRFSGRQFSNSRSEMNVSTLELGDSALYLCASRRQGLNTDTQYFGPGTRLTVL.